These 12 T cell receptor beta chains were all obtained from the same sample, sequenced in a study of blood T cell repertoires in COVID-19. The data were produced by immunoSEQ multiplex PCR, yet TCRdb's version contains in-frame clones alone and is incomplete. The data contain some 160,000 clones, about 90% of them singletons. Sample: peripheral blood. Receptors originate from a woman in her seventies with acute or convalescent COVID-19.

The chain links TRBV7-9 to TRBJ1-1; no firm D call. The germline CDR1 and CDR2 sequences are SEHNR and FQNEAQ (reference sequence). This CDR3 region has 13 residues. The V and J ends lost 4 bases and 4 bases respectively, with 10 bases between them. The CDR3 nucleotides read TGTGCCAGCAGCTCCACTCCCCCCACTGAAGCTTTCTTT. As protein: CASSSTPPTEAFF. The full variable domain, rest sourced from reference TRBV7-9 and TRBJ1-1, is DTGVSQNPRHKITKRGQNVTFRCDPISEHNRLYWYRQTLGQGPEFLTYFQNEAQLEKSRLLSDRFSAERPKGSFSTLEIQRTEQGDSAMYLCASSSTPPTEAFFGQGTRLTVV.

The chain has TRBV5-1 and TRBJ2-2; TRBD1 agrees at 8 bases. The CDR3 contains 15 residues. V gave up 4 bases and J gave up 4 bases; unmatched junction bases: 6. Per the germline V gene, CDR1 is SGHRS and CDR2 is YFSETQ. The CDR3 nucleotides are TGCGCCAGCAGCGTCGGACAGGGCGGCACCGGGGAGCTGTTTTTT. Translated, it gives CASSVGQGGTGELFF. The full variable domain, in which reference TRBV5-1 and TRBJ2-2 provide the parts outside the CDR3, is KAGVTQTPRYLIKTRGQQVTLSCSPISGHRSVSWYQQTPGQGLQFLFEYFSETQRNKGNFPGRFSGRQFSNSRSEMNVSTLELGDSALYLCASSVGQGGTGELFFGEGSRLTVL.

This clone showed up just once. The chain employs TRBV28 and TRBJ1-1, with TRBD1 identical over 9 bases. V dropped 6 bases and J dropped 8; count of bases not matched to a gene: 10. CDR3 size: 14 residues. In germline, CDR1 is MDHEN, CDR2 SYDVKM. CDR3 sequence: CASRGSTGGLEAFF. As DNA, the CDR3 is TGTGCCAGCAGAGGTTCGACAGGGGGATTGGAAGCTTTCTTT.

This chain joins TRBV3-1 (or the pseudogene TRBV3-2) and TRBJ2-5, with D possibly matching TRBD1 (7 bases). V lost 4 bases and J 2 bases, leaving 14 bases between the germline ends. Germline values: CDR1 LGHDT, CDR2 YNNKEL (reference sequence). The CDR3 length is 15 residues. The CDR3, as DNA: TGTGCCAGCAGCCCCTCAGGGGGGTTTCAAGAGACCCAGTACTTC. It yields the protein CASSPSGGFQETQYF.

The chain is built from TRBV6-6 and TRBJ1-5, with unresolved D. CDR3 length equals 14 residues. Trimming took 2 bases from V and 3 from J, leaving 8 bases between them. Looked up from germline, CDR1 is MNHNY and CDR2 is SVGAGI (reference sequence). The CDR3: CASSYPESNQPQHF. The CDR3, as DNA: TGTGCCAGCAGTTACCCGGAGTCCAATCAGCCCCAGCATTTT.

This chain joins TRBV27 and TRBJ2-1, with 11 positions matching TRBD2. The ends lost 4 bases at V and 5 bases at J; junction bases unmatched: 7. The CDR3 contains 16 residues. In germline, CDR1 is MNHEY, CDR2 SMNVEV (reference sequence). DNA of the CDR3: TGTGCCAGCAGTTACGCTAGCGGGGGGCCAAACAATGAGCAGTTCTTC. Translating gives CASSYASGGPNNEQFF.

The chain has TRBV9 and TRBJ2-5; 7 nucleotides match TRBD2. CDR1 and CDR2 (germline): SGDLS, YYNGEE. Trimming cost V 0 bases and J 2 bases; bases outside gene matches: 7. The CDR3 has 16 amino acids. Here the CDR3 reads CASSVASGLVQETQYF. The CDR3 bases are TGTGCCAGCAGCGTAGCTTCCGGACTAGTGCAAGAGACCCAGTACTTC.

The chain is built from TRBV5-5 and TRBJ1-2; tentative D call: TRBD1 (5 bases). Germline lookup yields CDR1 SGHKS and CDR2 YYEKEE (reference sequence). There are 16 residues in the CDR3. Trimming left V 0 bases short and J 4 bases short, with 16 bases between. The CDR3 DNA reads TGTGCCAGCAGCTTGGATGCGGCGGGGCGCGTCTATGGCTACACCTTC. Its protein product is CASSLDAAGRVYGYTF.

The chain joins TRBV3-1 (or the pseudogene TRBV3-2) to TRBJ2-1, with 8 positions matching TRBD2. Germline assignment: CDR1 LGHDT and CDR2 YNNKEL (reference sequence). V dropped 2 bases and J dropped 12; count of bases not matched to a gene: 9. The CDR3 runs 14 residues. CDR3 residues: CASSQSPGLVGQFF. CDR3 nucleotides: TGTGCCAGCAGCCAATCCCCGGGACTAGTTGGGCAGTTCTTC.

The CDR3 here is CASRHDLAGLGRVAHEQFF. The DNA for the CDR3 is TGTGCCAGCAGACACGATCTAGCGGGGTTGGGCAGGGTGGCGCATGAGCAGTTCTTC. The chain combines TRBV28 with TRBJ2-1, with 9 bases fitting TRBD2. The V and J ends lost 6 bases and 8 bases, in that order; junction bases with no gene match: 23. CDR1 and CDR2 (germline): MDHEN, SYDVKM. The CDR3 runs to 19 residues.

The genes are TRBV6-1 and TRBJ1-1; TRBD1 matches at 7 bases. Germline V lookup: CDR1 MNHNS, CDR2 SASEGT. Trimming took 4 bases from V and 1 from J; bases not matched to a gene: 12. CDR3 length: 17 amino acids. CDR3 DNA: TGTGCCAGCAGTGGTTGGCAGGGGGGAGTTTGGAACACTGAAGCTTTCTTT. Protein product: CASSGWQGGVWNTEAFF.

A few counts support this clone. The V call is TRBV5-8, the J call TRBJ2-7; the match to TRBD2 covers 12 bases. Germline CDR1 and CDR2: SGHTS and YDEGEE. This CDR3 region has 18 residues. J lost 3 bases, V lost 0 bases, and 10 bases had no gene match. CDR3 sequence reads: CASSLASLAGGFSYEQYF. For the CDR3, the DNA is TGTGCCAGCAGCTTGGCCTCTCTAGCGGGAGGGTTTAGCTACGAGCAGTACTTC.